This passage covers 31 T cell receptor beta chains from one sample sequenced in a study. TCRdb reprocessed the 5' RACE reads with MiXCR, giving one entry per CDR3 protein. The table records just under 65,000 distinct CDR3 sequences, approximately 22% of them present only once. The sample was memory CD4+ T cells sorted from a lymph node. Subset defined: memory CD4+ T cells, CD4+CD45RO+CD25-. These receptors all come from a female donor with breast cancer.

The rearrangement links TRBV28 to TRBJ1-4, with D possibly TRBD1 on 5 matching bases. Germline CDR1 is MDHEN and CDR2 is SYDVKM. The CDR3 totals 15 residues. With 6 bases removed from V and 7 bases from J, the gap between germline ends came to 18 bases. The CDR3 loop reads CASSLSGQGGEKLFF. The CDR3 DNA reads as TGTGCCAGCAGCCTGTCGGGGCAGGGCGGTGAAAAACTGTTTTTT.

This clonotype occurred a few times. The chain recombines TRBV6-1 with TRBJ1-1; 9 bases align to TRBD1. Losses at the gene ends were 4 bases for V and 0 bases for J; bases not matched to a gene: 9. Germline loops: CDR1 MNHNS, CDR2 SASEGT. The CDR3 is 17 residues long. The DNA for the CDR3 is TGTGCCAGCAGTGTATTTCCGGGACAGGGCATGAACACTGAAGCTTTCTTT. Translating gives CASSVFPGQGMNTEAFF.

This chain links TRBV7-8 with TRBJ2-3, with D unresolved. Trimming took off 3 bases at V and 2 bases at J, with 6 bases between the two ends. In germline, CDR1 is SGHVS, CDR2 FQNEAQ. The length of the CDR3 is 13 residues. CDR3 coding DNA: TGTGCCAGCAGCTTGACAATCACAGATACGCAGTATTTT. Protein product: CASSLTITDTQYF.

This clonotype has just a few counts. The V call is TRBV7-2, the J call TRBJ2-7; TRBD2 agrees at 8 bases. There are 15 residues in the CDR3. Per germline, CDR1 SGHTA and CDR2 FQGNSA. Trimming took 5 bases from V and 1 from J; bases not matched to a gene: 7. CDR3 sequence reads: CASSESGTRSYEQYF. The CDR3 bases are TGTGCCAGCAGCGAGAGCGGGACTAGATCCTACGAGCAGTACTTC.

The chain combines TRBV5-5 with TRBJ2-5, with TRBD1 matching over 7 bases. This CDR3 contains 21 residues. The trim removed 3 bases at V and 5 bases at J, leaving 28 bases unmatched. CDR1 is SGHKS, CDR2 YYEKEE, per germline (reference sequence). The CDR3 sequence is CASSSRDSLEGWLTDRETQYF. DNA of the CDR3: TGTGCCAGCAGCTCCCGGGACAGTCTCGAAGGGTGGCTAACGGACCGGGAGACCCAGTACTTC.

The gene calls are TRBV29-1 and TRBJ2-5; maybe TRBD1 (6 bases). From germline, CDR1 is SQVTM and CDR2 ANQGSEA. CDR3 length equals 12 residues. V lost 4 bases and J 1 base, leaving 7 bases between the germline ends. The CDR3 loop is CSVVGGQETQYF. CDR3 nucleotides: TGCAGCGTTGTAGGGGGCCAAGAGACCCAGTACTTC.

Remarks on this clonotype: At one end the junction does not follow the germline gene, possibly because of a read error. The chain employs TRBV7-2 and TRBJ2-5; D unresolved. Germline V gives CDR1 SGHTA, CDR2 FQGNSA. The CDR3 is 14 residues long. CDR3 protein: CASTLGSIGETQYF. The CDR3 coding sequence is TGTGCCAGCACCTTAGGTAGTATTGGTGAGACCCAGTACTTC.

This clonotype was recorded a few times. The J gene is TRBJ1-6, the V gene TRBV6-1, with D possibly being TRBD1 (6 bases). Trimming took off 3 bases at V and 10 bases at J, with 16 bases between the two ends. The V gene's germline CDR1 is MNHNS and CDR2 SASEGT. This CDR3 comprises 15 residues. In nucleotides, the CDR3 is TGTGCCAGCAGTGAGCAGGGGTTAGGTAAATCACCCCTCCACTTT. This codes for CASSEQGLGKSPLHF.

The CDR3: CASSPLSRGDTEAFF. The CDR3 DNA reads TGCGCCAGCAGCCCTTTGAGCCGGGGGGACACTGAAGCTTTCTTT. V usage is TRBV5-1 and J usage is TRBJ1-1, with D maybe TRBD1 (5 bases). V gave up 4 bases and J gave up 3 bases, with 16 bases separating them. The CDR3 is 15 residues long. The germline V gene has CDR1 SGHRS and CDR2 YFSETQ.

This clonotype was observed once. The V call is TRBV30, the J call TRBJ1-2; 7 positions match TRBD1. There are 15 residues in the CDR3. Germline values: CDR1 GTSNPN, CDR2 SVGIG (reference sequence). The J segment lost 2 bases and the V segment lost 6 bases, leaving 12 bases of the junction unmatched. Written as DNA, the CDR3 is TGTGCCTGCCCGTTTGGAGCAGGGGGGAACTATGGCTACACCTTC. It encodes CACPFGAGGNYGYTF.

Only a few counts were recorded for this clonotype. This chain joins TRBV20-1 and TRBJ2-7; D possibly matches TRBD1 or TRBD2 (6 bases each). Germline V CDR1 and CDR2: DFQATT, SNEGSKA (reference sequence). Trimming shortened V by 4 bases and J by 3 bases, and 10 bases separated the two germline ends. This CDR3 is built from 12 residues. The CDR3 coding sequence is TGCAGTGCTACAGGGGAGGTCTACGAGCAGTACTTC. Translated: CSATGEVYEQYF.

This chain uses TRBV6-2 or TRBV6-3 with TRBJ2-3, with D maybe TRBD1 (5 bases). The V end lost 2 bases, the J end lost 2 bases, and 11 bases lay between the germline ends. This CDR3 is built from 15 residues. Per germline, CDR1 MNHEY and CDR2 SVGEGT. For the CDR3, the DNA is TGTGCCAGCAGTTACGCAGGGATCTACACAGATACGCAGTATTTT. It encodes CASSYAGIYTDTQYF.

A remark on this clonotype: Being one base from a much bigger clone, this may be a read error. This chain uses TRBV5-1 with TRBJ1-6; the match to TRBD1 covers 9 bases. The length of the CDR3 is 16 residues. Germline assignment: CDR1 SGHRS and CDR2 YFSETQ. Here the CDR3 reads CASSSTFDRGDSPHHF. The CDR3 DNA reads as TGCGCCAGCAGCTCCACCTTTGACAGGGGGGATTCACCCCACCACTTT.

This clonotype came up once. A much larger clonotype is one base distant, so this may be a read error. This sequence joins TRBV28 and TRBJ1-3; TRBD1 agrees at 7 bases. This CDR3 is 14 amino acids long. Germline-derived CDR1 and CDR2 are MDHEN and SYDVKM. The CDR3 loop reads CDSRSTGDGNTIYF. Here the CDR3 DNA reads TGTGACAGCAGATCTACAGGGGACGGAAACACCATATATTTT.

This clonotype was seen once. V usage is TRBV10-3 and J usage is TRBJ2-3, with a possible D match to TRBD2 (6 bases). Trimming removed 7 bases at V and 0 bases at J, with 17 bases between. CDR1 ENHRY and CDR2 SYGVKD come from the germline V gene. The CDR3 sequence is 16 residues long. The CDR3 nucleotides read TGTGCCATCAAAGGGCGGGACTCATCTAGCACAGATACGCAGTATTTT. The encoded protein is CAIKGRDSSSTDTQYF.

The chain is built from TRBV24-1 and TRBJ2-3; D possibly corresponds to TRBD2 (5 bases). From germline, CDR1 is KGHDR and CDR2 SFDVKD. The CDR3 covers 12 residues. Trimming removed 9 bases at V and 5 bases at J, with 11 bases between. In DNA, the CDR3 is TGTGCCACCGAGGGAGATCAAGATACGCAGTATTTT. It codes for CATEGDQDTQYF.

This clonotype has a handful of counts. V is TRBV30 and J is TRBJ1-1; TRBD1 agrees at 9 bases. Germline CDR1 GTSNPN, CDR2 SVGIG (reference sequence). The CDR3 runs 13 residues. V lost 3 bases, J lost 10 bases, and 9 bases stayed unmatched. In nucleotides, the CDR3 is TGTGCCTGGAGGGGGACAGGGTCGGGGAGAGCTTTCTTT. It translates to CAWRGTGSGRAFF. Together with reference TRBV30 and TRBJ1-1, the CDR3 gives the full variable domain: SQTIHQWPATLVQPVGSPLSLECTVEGTSNPNLYWYRQAAGRGLQLLFYSVGIGQISSEVPQNLSASRPQDRQFILSSKKLLLSDSGFYLCAWRGTGSGRAFFGQGTRLTVV.

The chain is built from TRBV18 and TRBJ2-1; D is possibly TRBD1 or TRBD2 (5 bases each). Germline CDR1 KGHSH, CDR2 LQKENI. The germline V and J ends were trimmed by 7 bases and 6 bases, with 19 bases remaining between them. The CDR3 runs 15 residues. CDR3 region: CASFPIGGTGNEQFF. The CDR3 DNA sequence: TGTGCCAGCTTTCCGATTGGGGGAACAGGCAATGAGCAGTTCTTC.

This clonotype was seen at least ten times. V gene TRBV7-3 combines with J gene TRBJ2-3, with 9 bases identical to TRBD1. V lost 2 bases and J lost 6; bases outside the gene matches: 24. The CDR3 is 21 amino acids. CDR1 is SGHTA and CDR2 is FQGTGA in the germline V gene. CDR3 sequence reads: CASSLVPPNLGRTGVADTQYF. The CDR3 DNA reads TGTGCCAGCAGCTTAGTTCCGCCTAACCTCGGAAGGACAGGGGTGGCCGATACGCAGTATTTT. The complete variable domain, with remaining parts taken from reference TRBV7-3 and TRBJ2-3, reads GAGVSQTPSNKVTEKGKYVELRCDPISGHTALYWYRQSLGQGPEFLIYFQGTGAADDSGLPNDRFFAVRPEGSVSTLKIQRTERGDSAVYLCASSLVPPNLGRTGVADTQYFGPGTRLTVL.

This clonotype was recorded at least ten times. The V and J genes are TRBV6-2 or TRBV6-3 and TRBJ2-1; 8 bases are a match to TRBD2. V trimming: 8 bases; J trimming: 9 bases; junction bases outside the gene matches: 12. CDR1 is MNHEY, CDR2 SVGEGT, per germline. The length of the CDR3 is 14 residues. The CDR3 nucleotides are TGTGCCAGCCTAGCGGGCCACAAATACGGTGAGCAGTTCTTC. It translates to CASLAGHKYGEQFF.

The rearrangement links TRBV7-3 to TRBJ2-5; 8 bases agree with TRBD1. The CDR3 runs 13 residues. Germline V gene data show CDR1 as SGHTA and CDR2 as FQGTGA. The ends lost 5 bases at V and 5 bases at J; junction bases unmatched: 4. The CDR3 DNA follows: TGTGCCAGCAGCCCAAGGACAGGGGAGACCCAGTACTTC. Translation gives CASSPRTGETQYF.

Points on this clonotype: Possible read error: a much larger clone is one base away. The J gene is TRBJ2-2, the V gene TRBV25-1, with unresolved D. CDR1 is MGHDK and CDR2 is SYGVNS in the germline V gene. The CDR3 spans 11 residues. CDR3 amino acids: CTSSQTGELFF. In DNA form, the CDR3 reads TGTACCAGCAGTCAAACCGGGGAGCTGTTTTTT.

This clonotype was seen ten or more times. The chain joins TRBV29-1 to TRBJ1-1; D may be TRBD1 (5 bases). CDR1 and CDR2 (germline): SQVTM, ANQGSEA. The CDR3 sequence is 13 residues long. The V end was cut by 6 bases, the J end by 4 bases, with 15 bases between. CDR3 sequence: CSVPVGGGTEAFF. As DNA, the CDR3 is TGCAGCGTCCCCGTGGGGGGAGGCACTGAAGCTTTCTTT.

The CDR3 bases are TGCAGTGCTAGAGTCAGCGGCCCCGATCAGCCCCAGCATTTT. Translating gives CSARVSGPDQPQHF. The chain joins TRBV20-1 to TRBJ1-5, with D unclear. Germline loops: CDR1 DFQATT, CDR2 SNEGSKA (reference sequence). V was pared by 1 base and J by 5 bases, with 12 bases between. The CDR3 length is 14 residues.

This clonotype has ten or more counts. This sequence joins TRBV6-2 or TRBV6-3 and TRBJ2-5; tentatively, D is TRBD2 (5 bases). V lost 4 bases to trimming and J lost 2 bases, with 11 bases between them. Germline V gene sequence: CDR1 MNHEY, CDR2 SVGEGT. The CDR3 is made up of 14 amino acids. CDR3 sequence: CASSSPSRQETQYF. Here the CDR3 DNA reads TGTGCCAGCAGTTCACCTAGCAGACAAGAGACCCAGTACTTC.

A remark on this clonotype: Since a much larger clone is just one base distant, this may be a read error. The chain carries TRBV20-1 and TRBJ1-2; D is undetermined. The CDR3 loop spans 14 amino acids. The germline CDR1 and CDR2 sequences are DFQATT and SNEGSKA (reference sequence). CDR3 region: CSARESSINDGYTF. CDR3 nucleotides: TGCAGTGCTAGAGAAAGCTCCATTAACGATGGCTACACCTTC.

Remarks on this clonotype: A much larger clone differs by one base, so this may be a read error. V gene TRBV5-1 combines with J gene TRBJ2-3; 7 positions match TRBD1. Germline lookup yields CDR1 SGHRS and CDR2 YFSETQ. The CDR3 is 16 amino acids. This chain's CDR3 is CASSSTGRTGTDTQDF. The CDR3 nucleotides are TGCGCCAGCAGCTCAACAGGACGGACGGGGACAGATACGCAGGATTTT.

Notes on this clonotype: A read error may produce the germline difference seen at one junction end. V gene TRBV5-1 combines with J gene TRBJ1-4; tentative D call: TRBD1 (5 bases). CDR1 and CDR2 (germline): SGHRS, YFSETQ. The CDR3 runs to 13 residues. CDR3 nucleotide sequence: TGCGCCAGCAGTCCGGGACCTAATGGAAAACTGTTTTTT. This translates into CASSPGPNGKLFF.

This clonotype was seen a few times. The chain employs TRBV10-3 and TRBJ1-1, with a weak D call TRBD1 (6 bases). The CDR3 length is 16 residues. Germline loops: CDR1 ENHRY, CDR2 SYGVKD. V gave up 0 bases and J gave up 1 base, with 12 bases separating them. The CDR3 reads CAISESRGGGNTEAFF. The CDR3 DNA follows: TGTGCCATCAGTGAGTCGAGGGGGGGAGGGAACACTGAAGCTTTCTTT.

The chain links TRBV7-8 to TRBJ2-3; 14 bases agree with TRBD2. Unmatched junction bases numbered 10, after V lost 5 bases and J lost 6 bases. From germline, CDR1 is SGHVS and CDR2 FQNEAQ. CDR3 length: 17 residues. CDR3 bases: TGTGCCAGCAGCCAATCGGGACTAGCGGGAGCTTCGGATACGCAGTATTTT. Amino acid sequence: CASSQSGLAGASDTQYF.

By sample fraction, this clonotype is medium-sized (0.01 to 0.1%). This chain connects TRBV15 to TRBJ2-7; 7 bases line up with TRBD2. This CDR3 region has 15 residues. The V and J ends lost 0 bases and 2 bases, in that order; junction bases with no gene match: 4. Germline lookup yields CDR1 LNHNV and CDR2 YYDKDF (reference sequence). The CDR3 coding sequence is TGTGCCACCAGCAGAGATAGCGGGCGTACCTACGAGCAGTACTTC. Translated: CATSRDSGRTYEQYF.